The 10 T cell receptor beta chains reported below all come from one sample, sequenced in a study of cytomegalovirus exposure and HLA in healthy donors. Vbeta (60) and Jbeta (13) primers were used in the PCR. Libraries were prepared by immunoSEQ multiplex PCR; TCRdb keeps only in-frame clonotypes and omits some of them. The sample lists 180,000 or so clones; over 65% were seen once. The material sequenced was PBMCs. These receptors came from a female donor in good health and CMV-seronegative.

The V call is TRBV7-9, the J call TRBJ2-7, with TRBD1 matching 7 bases. The CDR3 runs 15 residues. CDR1 SEHNR and CDR2 FQNEAQ come from the germline V gene (reference sequence). Trimming at V came to 0 bases and at J to 1 base, leaving 3 bases not matched to a gene. Written as DNA, the CDR3 is TGTGCCAGCAGCTTAGCGTCGGGACAGTCCTACGAGCAGTACTTC. Its protein product is CASSLASGQSYEQYF.

The chain combines TRBV7-9 with TRBJ1-2, with 11 bases fitting TRBD1. J was trimmed by 5 bases and V by 2 bases; bases with no gene match: 7. Per the germline V gene, CDR1 is SEHNR and CDR2 is FQNEAQ (reference sequence). This CDR3 spans 16 amino acids. The CDR3 protein is CASSLTPGQGEYGYTF. The CDR3, as DNA: TGTGCCAGCAGCTTAACCCCGGGACAGGGGGAGTATGGCTACACCTTC.

This chain links TRBV7-2 with TRBJ2-5; 12 nucleotides align to TRBD2. CDR3 length equals 14 residues. Trimming removed 3 bases from V and 11 bases from J; junction bases left unmatched: 7. The germline gives CDR1 SGHTA, CDR2 FQGNSA. CDR3 coding DNA: TGTGCCAGCAGCTTGACTAGCGGGGGCCCCCCTCAGTACTTC. It is translated as CASSLTSGGPPQYF.

In its sample, this clone was seen a few times. The J gene is TRBJ2-3, the V gene TRBV15; tentatively, D is TRBD2 (7 bases). The CDR3 sequence is 16 residues long. Germline V lookup: CDR1 LNHNV, CDR2 YYDKDF (reference sequence). V was cut by 1 base and J by 1 base, with 12 bases left in between. The CDR3: CATSRVGGARTDTQYF. CDR3 coding DNA: TGTGCCACCAGCAGAGTGGGGGGGGCCCGCACAGATACGCAGTATTTT.

This chain joins TRBV5-1 and TRBJ2-7; D is perhaps TRBD1 (6 bases). The CDR3 consists of 12 residues. Trimming shortened V by 2 bases and J by 6 bases, and 9 bases separated the two germline ends. Germline lookup yields CDR1 SGHRS and CDR2 YFSETQ. CDR3 residues: CASSFTGFEQYF. The CDR3 bases are TGCGCCAGCAGCTTCACAGGGTTCGAGCAGTACTTC. The variable domain in full, with the rest retrieved from reference TRBV5-1 and TRBJ2-7, is KAGVTQTPRYLIKTRGQQVTLSCSPISGHRSVSWYQQTPGQGLQFLFEYFSETQRNKGNFPGRFSGRQFSNSRSEMNVSTLELGDSALYLCASSFTGFEQYFGPGTRLTVT.

The chain links TRBV5-1 to TRBJ2-5; D uncertain. V was cut by 0 bases and J by 1 base, with 4 bases left in between. The CDR3 runs 13 residues. Per the germline V gene, CDR1 is SGHRS and CDR2 is YFSETQ. The CDR3 protein is CASSLEAQETQYF. The CDR3 nucleotides are TGCGCCAGCAGCTTGGAAGCCCAAGAGACCCAGTACTTC.

J is TRBJ2-5 and V is TRBV4-1; TRBD2 matches 7 bases. Looked up from germline, CDR1 is MGHRA and CDR2 is YSYEKL. Trimming took 1 base from V and 4 from J; bases not matched to a gene: 6. The CDR3 has 15 amino acids. This CDR3 is CASSQGGGSTETQYF. As DNA, the CDR3 is TGCGCCAGCAGCCAAGGGGGGGGTTCGACAGAGACCCAGTACTTC.

The rearrangement uses TRBV6-6 and TRBJ2-7; TRBD1 might be the D (5 bases). The CDR3 totals 12 residues. Germline V lookup: CDR1 MNHNY, CDR2 SVGAGI (reference sequence). V was clipped by 4 bases and J by 2 bases, with 6 bases between them. The CDR3 sequence is CASSSDTYEQYF. The CDR3 bases are TGTGCCAGCAGTTCGGACACCTACGAGCAGTACTTC.

In the case of this clone: At one end the junction does not follow the germline gene, possibly because of a read error. V is TRBV9 and J is TRBJ2-4; a weak D match, TRBD2 (6 bases). The CDR3 has 16 residues. The germline V gene has CDR1 SGDLS and CDR2 YYNGEE. The CDR3 spells CASSVAPTFGGNSQYF. CDR3 bases: TGTGCCAGCAGCGTAGCTCCCACTTTCGGGGGTAACAGTCAGTACTTC.

The V call is TRBV5-4, the J call TRBJ2-7; no definite D call. V lost 4 bases, J lost 0 bases, and 14 bases lay in between. Germline assignment: CDR1 SGHNT and CDR2 YYREEE (reference sequence). This CDR3 is built from 15 residues. The chain's CDR3 is CASSRRSGYSYEQYF. DNA of the CDR3: TGTGCCAGCAGCAGACGCTCAGGCTACTCCTACGAGCAGTACTTC.